This T cell receptor beta chain comes out of a study of cytomegalovirus exposure and HLA in healthy donors. Points on this clone: Its antigen remains unidentified. Likely a read error: the CDR3 ends without its conserved phenylalanine or tryptophan. It is unclear where the CDR3 begins or ends on the DNA, so no DNA is shown, and the CDR3 is as TCRdb lists it.

General study results and limits: Differences between HLA loci emerged in a later analysis of TCR association rates, with DRB1 most and HLA-C fewest.

Including both end residues, the CDR3 is 14 amino acids long. Germline V lookup: CDR1 GTSNPN, CDR2 SVGIG (reference sequence). Primers: 60 Vbeta forward and 13 Jbeta reverse. The table came from immunoSEQ multiplex PCR; TCRdb's copy has only in-frame clones and leaves some out. This sample yields some 140,000 clones, of which roughly 80% are seen a single time; roughly 0.9% belongs to the top ten. This clonotype was sampled from a woman aged 55-69 years in good health and CMV-seronegative. Sequenced input: PBMCs. The chain uses TRBV30 and TRBJ1-1; the table calls TRBD1, which could not be checked here. The CDR3 here is CAWSGTPGSPKLWS.